This T cell receptor (beta chain) was found in a study of blood T cell repertoires in COVID-19. Overall study: Both acute and convalescent COVID-19 samples were obtained from the United States, Italy and Spain. Nucleic acid was either cDNA or gDNA, and it came from T cells, B-cell-depleted T cells, or PBMCs.

As handled by the study authors: Nucleated cell counts were estimated from reference gene primer amplification. The repertoire was sequenced with immunoSEQ multiplex PCR; TCRdb's copy has only in-frame clones and lacks some. V and J calls plus clone size are reproduced from that table; the DNA served to infer D and trimming. The table lists fewer than 250,000 clones, about 80% of them singletons. Seattle cases were enrolled at active infection and followed longitudinally. The CDR3 has 17 residues. The germline V gene has CDR1 SGHKS and CDR2 YYEKEE (reference sequence). Between the trimmed V and J ends, which lost 2 bases and 0 bases, there was a span of 15 bases.

The receptor's source is a woman aged 60 to 75 with COVID-19, enrolled during active disease. This chain connects TRBV5-5 to TRBJ2-4; D is possibly TRBD2 (6 bases). Sample: peripheral blood. The CDR3 reads CASSLRYRDLAKNIQYF. Written as DNA, the CDR3 is TGTGCCAGCAGCTTAAGATACCGGGACTTAGCCAAAAACATTCAGTACTTC.